The next 3 T cell receptor beta chains were all read from a single sample in a study of T cell repertoires in cytomegalovirus infection. MiXCR, run by TCRdb on the reads, gives a single entry per CDR3 protein. The repertoire holds about 490,000 distinct CDR3 sequences, with 26% as singletons. Input material: PBMCs. The receptors here all came from a human donor in good health (CMV status not recorded). Some clones in this sample may be carry-over from other donors' samples.

The rearrangement links TRBV23-1 to TRBJ2-4, with 8 nucleotides matching TRBD2. Being an ORF, TRBV23-1 has a function that is uncertain. CDR3 length equals 15 residues. The CDR3 region is CAIRTSPIDKNIQYF. CDR3 DNA: TGCGCTATAAGGACTAGCCCTATTGACAAAAACATTCAGTACTTC.

The CDR3 DNA reads as TGCAGCGCCCAAATCGGGACAGGGTACAATGAGCAGTTCTTC. The encoded protein is CSAQIGTGYNEQFF. The J gene is TRBJ2-1, the V gene TRBV29-1, with 9 bases that match TRBD1. Germline V gene lookup returns CDR1 SQVTM and CDR2 ANQGSEA. The junction had 8 bases not matched to a gene; V was cut back by 7 bases and J by 4 bases. The CDR3 has 14 amino acids.

The table lists this clonotype with a count of one. No conserved phenylalanine or tryptophan is present at the end of the CDR3, so a read error is the likely explanation. The chain has TRBV11-2 and TRBJ1-2; D remains ambiguous. The length of the CDR3 is 16 residues. Germline lookup yields CDR1 SGHAT and CDR2 FQNNGV. The V gene lost 2 bases and the J gene lost 6 bases, with 19 bases spanning the gap. CDR3 region: CASSLWRQGPGDGYTL. CDR3 sequence (DNA): TGTGCCAGCAGCTTATGGCGTCAAGGGCCGGGAGATGGCTACACCCTC.